The 26 T cell receptor beta chains below all came from one sample that was sequenced in a study of T cell responses to AZD1222 COVID-19 vaccine. Repertoires were generated with immunoSEQ multiplex PCR, while TCRdb's copy carries only in-frame clones and drops some. The profile covers 150,000 or so clones, with roughly 92% appearing a single time and about 5.5% taken by the ten largest. The source material was peripheral blood, sampled on day 0 of AZD1222 vaccination. These TCRs come from an adult in good health.

The CDR3 bases are TGTGCCAGCAGAGAGGGCGATCTATCCCCCACAGATACGCAGTATTTT. It yields the protein CASREGDLSPTDTQYF. V is TRBV27 and J is TRBJ2-3; TRBD2 is a possible D gene (5 bases). Trimming took 6 bases from V and 2 from J, leaving 18 bases between them. This CDR3 comprises 16 residues. Germline values: CDR1 MNHEY, CDR2 SMNVEV (reference sequence).

The chain has TRBV27 and TRBJ1-1; 7 bases line up with TRBD1. CDR3 length equals 14 residues. V trimming: 7 bases; J trimming: 2 bases; junction bases outside the gene matches: 7. Germline-derived CDR1 and CDR2 are MNHEY and SMNVEV (reference sequence). DNA of the CDR3: TGTGCCAGCACCCAGGGGGGCCGAAACACTGAAGCTTTCTTT. It encodes CASTQGGRNTEAFF.

The chain carries TRBV11-3 and TRBJ2-1; D ambiguous. CDR1 and CDR2 (germline): SGHNT, YENEEA. The CDR3 has 13 residues. Trimming took 6 bases from V and 8 from J, leaving 14 bases between them. The CDR3 sequence is CASSNVLLDEQFF. The CDR3 DNA reads TGTGCCAGCAGTAACGTGTTACTCGATGAGCAGTTCTTC.

This sequence joins TRBV2 and TRBJ2-2; 10 nucleotides agree with TRBD2. This CDR3 contains 15 residues. The germline V gene encodes CDR1 SNHLY and CDR2 FYNNEI. The V gene end was trimmed by 6 bases and the J gene end by 1 base; junction bases not matched to a gene: 2. The CDR3 DNA is TGTGCCAGCAGATGGACTAGCGGGAACACCGGGGAGCTGTTTTTT. The encoded protein is CASRWTSGNTGELFF.

V usage is TRBV28 and J usage is TRBJ2-5; 8 positions match TRBD2. CDR3 length: 19 residues. V was pared by 3 bases and J by 1 base, with 16 bases of the junction left unmatched. Germline-derived CDR1 and CDR2 are MDHEN and SYDVKM. The DNA of the CDR3 is TGTGCCAGCAGTTTCCCCCCACACACGGGGGGGGCCTCCCAAGAGACCCAGTACTTC. This gives the protein CASSFPPHTGGASQETQYF.

This clone was recorded a few times. J is TRBJ2-7 and V is TRBV27, with a weak D call TRBD1 (6 bases). Germline V CDR1 and CDR2: MNHEY, SMNVEV (reference sequence). V lost 6 bases and J lost 7, with 16 bases in between. The CDR3 has 13 amino acids. The CDR3 is CASSHGGSGEQYF. The CDR3 nucleotides are TGTGCCAGCAGCCATGGGGGCTCGGGGGAGCAGTACTTC.

The DNA of the CDR3 is TGTGCCAGCAGCTGGACAGGGGAGTACGAGCAGTACTTC. Translating gives CASSWTGEYEQYF. The rearrangement uses TRBV6-2 or TRBV6-3 and TRBJ2-7, with 9 bases matching TRBD1. The V gene end was trimmed by 6 bases and the J gene end by 4 bases; junction bases not matched to a gene: 4. Germline lookup yields CDR1 MNHEY and CDR2 SVGEGT. CDR3 length equals 13 residues.

The chain uses TRBV27 and TRBJ2-2; D is possibly TRBD2 (5 bases). The CDR3 contains 15 residues. V was shortened by 4 bases and J by 1 base, with 10 bases between the two germline ends. The germline gives CDR1 MNHEY, CDR2 SMNVEV (reference sequence). In nucleotides, the CDR3 is TGTGCCAGCAGTTCTACTAGACAGAACACCGGGGAGCTGTTTTTT. It yields the protein CASSSTRQNTGELFF.

The V gene is TRBV25-1, the J gene TRBJ1-1; D unclear. Germline loops: CDR1 MGHDK, CDR2 SYGVNS. The CDR3 length is 15 residues. Trimming shortened V by 5 bases and J by 6 bases, and 19 bases separated the two germline ends. CDR3 sequence reads: CASSHGSKRVAEAFF. The CDR3 coding sequence is TGTGCCAGCAGTCACGGATCCAAAAGGGTGGCTGAAGCTTTCTTT.

The chain is built from TRBV7-9 and TRBJ2-3, with 8 bases matching TRBD2. The germline CDR1 and CDR2 sequences are SEHNR and FQNEAQ (reference sequence). The CDR3 covers 12 residues. V was clipped by 3 bases and J by 11 bases; unmatched bases: 4. The CDR3 loop is CASSFREGKQYF. CDR3 nucleotides: TGTGCCAGCAGCTTTCGGGAGGGTAAGCAGTATTTT.

The chain joins TRBV6-6 to TRBJ1-5; 7 bases line up with TRBD1. The V and J ends lost 4 bases and 8 bases, in that order; junction bases with no gene match: 8. CDR1 and CDR2 from the germline V gene are MNHNY and SVGAGI (reference sequence). There are 14 residues in the CDR3. The CDR3 DNA is TGTGCCAGCAGTTTCCCAGGGGGTGCGGAGCCCCAGCATTTT. It encodes CASSFPGGAEPQHF.

V usage is TRBV20-1 and J usage is TRBJ1-4; possible D gene TRBD1, 5 bases. The CDR3 is made up of 18 amino acids. V was shortened by 3 bases and J by 7 bases, with 27 bases between the two germline ends. Germline V gene lookup returns CDR1 DFQATT and CDR2 SNEGSKA (reference sequence). DNA for the CDR3: TGCAGTGCTAGTCCCCGGCTCCAGGGTCTGCTATTGCGTGAAAAACTGTTTTTT. Translation gives CSASPRLQGLLLREKLFF.

The chain recombines TRBV2 with TRBJ1-2, with D tentatively TRBD1 (6 bases). The germline CDR1 and CDR2 sequences are SNHLY and FYNNEI. The CDR3 loop spans 16 amino acids. V lost 4 bases and J 4 bases, leaving 19 bases between the germline ends. In DNA form, the CDR3 reads TGTGCCAGCAGTGGAGGGGGGGACGTGGGCTCCTATGGCTACACCTTC. Translated: CASSGGGDVGSYGYTF.

This chain uses TRBV5-1 with TRBJ1-1, with a tentative D call TRBD1 (6 bases). Trimming cost V 4 bases and J 3 bases, with 13 bases left between them. Looked up from germline, CDR1 is SGHRS and CDR2 is YFSETQ. This CDR3 contains 14 residues. CDR3 loop: CASSKGGGDTEAFF. The DNA for the CDR3 is TGCGCCAGCAGCAAGGGGGGAGGCGACACTGAAGCTTTCTTT.

This clone was seen a few times. CDR3 DNA: TGTGCCAGCAGTTCGGGGTGGCGGGCCCCCAATCAGCCCCAGCATTTT. This gives the protein CASSSGWRAPNQPQHF. This sequence joins TRBV28 and TRBJ1-5, with D hard to call. In germline, CDR1 is MDHEN, CDR2 SYDVKM. Trimming removed 4 bases from V and 3 bases from J, with 16 bases in between. CDR3 length equals 16 residues.

V gene TRBV9 combines with J gene TRBJ1-1; unclear D gene. CDR3 length equals 14 residues. V shed 0 bases and J shed 1 base, with 7 bases lying between them. The germline V gene has CDR1 SGDLS and CDR2 YYNGEE. CDR3 protein: CASSVGNSNTEAFF. CDR3 nucleotide sequence: TGTGCCAGCAGCGTAGGGAACTCGAACACTGAAGCTTTCTTT.

The chain joins TRBV7-9 to TRBJ2-7; TRBD1 might be the D (5 bases). V dropped 2 bases and J dropped 1 base, with 15 bases sitting between them. Germline loops: CDR1 SEHNR, CDR2 FQNEAQ (reference sequence). The CDR3 spans 16 residues. The CDR3 sequence: CASSLFDARESYEQYF. CDR3 bases: TGTGCCAGCAGCTTATTCGACGCCAGGGAATCCTACGAGCAGTACTTC.

As for this clone: The junction departs from germline at one end; a sequencing error may be responsible. The gene calls are TRBV6-2 or TRBV6-3 and TRBJ1-2; 7 bases fit TRBD1. CDR1 and CDR2 from the germline V gene are MNHEY and SVGEGT. This CDR3 comprises 14 residues. The CDR3 loop is CASTYSGQYYGYTF. The CDR3 DNA sequence: TGTGCCAGCACTTACTCGGGACAGTACTATGGCTACACCTTC.

The chain is built from TRBV30 and TRBJ2-3; the D is unclear. The CDR3 sequence is 16 residues long. V was pared by 0 bases and J by 2 bases, with 15 bases between. Germline lookup yields CDR1 GTSNPN and CDR2 SVGIG (reference sequence). CDR3 DNA: TGTGCCTGGAGTGTACCCCCCCCTGACACCACAGATACGCAGTATTTT. Translating it yields CAWSVPPPDTTDTQYF.

The chain couples TRBV18 to TRBJ2-7; 9 nucleotides agree with TRBD1. Germline V lookup: CDR1 KGHSH, CDR2 LQKENI. This CDR3 has 15 residues. J lost 3 bases, V lost 3 bases, and 6 bases had no gene match. DNA for the CDR3: TGTGCCAGCTCACCTCCGGGACAGGGCCTCTACGAGCAGTACTTC. Translating gives CASSPPGQGLYEQYF.

This chain uses TRBV3-1 (or the pseudogene TRBV3-2) with TRBJ2-5, with TRBD1 matching over 7 bases. The CDR3 has 15 amino acids. Trimming cost V 2 bases and J 2 bases; bases outside gene matches: 5. From germline, CDR1 is LGHDT and CDR2 YNNKEL (reference sequence). CDR3 in amino acids: CASSQTRGQQETQYF. The CDR3 DNA is TGTGCCAGCAGCCAAACGAGGGGGCAACAAGAGACCCAGTACTTC.

The chain uses TRBV28 and TRBJ2-3; 7 bases align to TRBD2. The CDR3 sequence is 15 residues long. Germline CDR1 MDHEN, CDR2 SYDVKM. The V and J ends lost 8 bases and 0 bases, in that order; junction bases with no gene match: 8. Written as DNA, the CDR3 is TGTGCCAGCTCACCTAGCGGAGTTAGCACAGATACGCAGTATTTT. Translating gives CASSPSGVSTDTQYF.

This clone has just one count. The chain is built from TRBV6-5 and TRBJ2-7; a possible D gene is TRBD1 (6 bases). Germline V gene data show CDR1 as MNHEY and CDR2 as SVGAGI. Trimming removed 6 bases from V and 5 bases from J, with 20 bases in between. The CDR3 covers 15 residues. The CDR3 DNA follows: TGTGCCAGCAGACTAACGACCGGGACACCTAACGAGCAGTACTTC. Translated: CASRLTTGTPNEQYF.

This sequence joins TRBV10-3 and TRBJ1-3; D uncertain. Germline V gene data show CDR1 as ENHRY and CDR2 as SYGVKD. CDR3 length equals 13 residues. Trimming took off 10 bases at V and 0 bases at J, with 10 bases between the two ends. The CDR3: CATRRDSGNTIYF. The CDR3 region has the DNA TGTGCCACCCGGCGGGACTCTGGAAACACCATATATTTT.

The chain uses TRBV7-2 and TRBJ2-7; TRBD1 aligns across 9 bases. CDR1 and CDR2 from the germline V gene are SGHTA and FQGNSA. This CDR3 has 14 residues. V shed 2 bases and J 6 bases; nucleotides not matched to a gene: 5. The CDR3, as DNA: TGTGCCAGCAGCTTACACAGGGGGCCTAGCGAGCAGTACTTC. This gives the protein CASSLHRGPSEQYF.

The chain links TRBV3-1 (or the pseudogene TRBV3-2) to TRBJ2-7, with D tentatively TRBD1 or TRBD2 (5 bases each). The CDR3 consists of 13 residues. Germline values: CDR1 LGHDT, CDR2 YNNKEL (reference sequence). Between the trimmed V and J ends, which lost 3 bases and 0 bases, there was a span of 6 bases. DNA for the CDR3: TGTGCCAGCAGCCAGGGGGTCTCCTACGAGCAGTACTTC. Its translation is CASSQGVSYEQYF.